Below are 6 T cell receptor beta chains sequenced from a single sample in a study of T-cell memory formation after mild COVID-19. TCRdb used MiXCR to reprocess the 5' RACE reads, holding one entry per CDR3 protein. Of about 350,000 distinct CDR3 sequences listed, 25% to 30% are singletons. The sequencing input was PBMCs or a T cell subset sorted from them (not recorded which). These receptors came from an adult woman who had mild COVID-19 (a few samples of this study predate the infection). Cell type and time point are not known.

This clonotype has only a few counts. V is TRBV11-2 and J is TRBJ2-1; D uncertain. Trimming took 5 bases from V and 10 from J, leaving 3 bases between them. CDR1 and CDR2 from the germline V gene are SGHAT and FQNNGV. The CDR3 sequence is 9 residues long. The CDR3 loop is CASSPEQFF. The CDR3 nucleotides are TGTGCCAGCAGCCCCGAGCAGTTCTTC.

This chain connects TRBV5-1 to TRBJ2-7; TRBD1 matches 7 bases. The CDR3 has 14 residues. Germline V gives CDR1 SGHRS, CDR2 YFSETQ. V dropped 4 bases and J dropped 2; count of bases not matched to a gene: 6. CDR3 coding DNA: TGCGCCAGCAGCACCGGGACAGTTACCTACGAGCAGTACTTC. Protein: CASSTGTVTYEQYF.

This sequence joins TRBV29-1 and TRBJ2-1; tentative D call: TRBD2 (5 bases). This CDR3 is 15 amino acids long. Germline CDR1 is SQVTM and CDR2 is ANQGSEA. The V gene lost 4 bases and the J gene lost 4 bases, with 17 bases spanning the gap. The CDR3 nucleotides read TGCAGCGTTGGCTCCGGAGCGGAGGTATACAATGAGCAGTTCTTC. This codes for CSVGSGAEVYNEQFF.

In DNA form, the CDR3 reads TGTGCCAGCAGTTTTCTCCAGGTTCTTGGCAATGAGCAGTTCTTC. Translating gives CASSFLQVLGNEQFF. This chain uses TRBV12-3 or TRBV12-4 with TRBJ2-1; no firm D call. V gave up 3 bases and J gave up 6 bases, with 15 bases separating them. The CDR3 has 15 residues.

V and J are TRBV20-1 and TRBJ2-7; 7 nucleotides line up with TRBD1. Germline values: CDR1 DFQATT, CDR2 SNEGSKA (reference sequence). The trim removed 5 bases at V and 3 bases at J, leaving 7 bases unmatched. The CDR3 spans 13 residues. CDR3 nucleotides: TGCAGTGCTTCCGGGACAGCCTTCTACGAGCAGTACTTC. This encodes CSASGTAFYEQYF.

The chain employs TRBV15 and TRBJ1-1; possible D gene TRBD1, 5 bases. The CDR3 spans 15 residues. The V end lost 9 bases, the J end lost 1 base, and 18 bases lay between the germline ends. Per the germline V gene, CDR1 is LNHNV and CDR2 is YYDKDF (reference sequence). The CDR3 DNA follows: TGTGCCACGAGCCAGGGTTTTCAGGCGAACACTGAAGCTTTCTTT. Its protein is CATSQGFQANTEAFF. Drawing the rest from reference TRBV15 and TRBJ1-1, the complete variable domain is DAMVIQNPRYQVTQFGKPVTLSCSQTLNHNVMYWYQQKSSQAPKLLFHYYDKDFNNEADTPDNFQSRRPNTSFCFLDIRSPGLGDTAMYLCATSQGFQANTEAFFGQGTRLTVV.